The 21 T cell receptor beta chains below were found in one sample sequenced in a study of blood T cell repertoires in COVID-19. Sequencing was performed with immunoSEQ multiplex PCR; in TCRdb, only in-frame clones are kept and a portion is missing. Of about 430,000 clones in the sample, 80% to 90% were seen once. Material: PBMCs or T cells enriched from blood (not recorded which). Receptors were obtained from a man aged 25-40 years who had recovered from COVID-19.

This chain's CDR3 is CASSPQGDQPQHF. The DNA of the CDR3 is TGTGCCAGCTCACCCCAGGGCGATCAGCCCCAGCATTTT. The chain has TRBV18 and TRBJ1-5; TRBD1 is a possible D gene (5 bases). Germline V gene sequence: CDR1 KGHSH, CDR2 LQKENI. Trimming left V 3 bases short and J 5 bases short, with 8 bases between. The CDR3 runs 13 residues. Variable domain in full (rest from reference TRBV18 and TRBJ1-5): NAGVMQNPRHLVRRRGQEARLRCSPMKGHSHVYWYRQLPEEGLKFMVYLQKENIIDESGMPKERFSAEFPKEGPSILRIQQVVRGDSAAYFCASSPQGDQPQHFGDGTRLSIL.

This chain links TRBV6-5 with TRBJ1-4, with 8 positions matching TRBD1. Germline lookup yields CDR1 MNHEY and CDR2 SVGAGI. The CDR3 totals 13 residues. After removal of 4 bases from V and 11 bases from J, the junction contained 6 bases not matched to a gene. CDR3 DNA: TGTGCCAGCAGTTCTGGACAGGGAGGGAAACTGTTTTTT. Amino acid sequence: CASSSGQGGKLFF.

The chain combines TRBV24-1 with TRBJ1-3, with 7 nucleotides matching TRBD1. The germline gives CDR1 KGHDR, CDR2 SFDVKD. This CDR3 has 15 residues. The J segment lost 2 bases and the V segment lost 7 bases, leaving 7 bases of the junction unmatched. CDR3 in DNA: TGTGCCACCAGAGCTCCCGGGACAGCTGGAAACACCATATATTTT. It is translated as CATRAPGTAGNTIYF.

The chain combines TRBV3-1 (or the pseudogene TRBV3-2) with TRBJ2-3; D is uncertain. Germline V gene data show CDR1 as LGHDT and CDR2 as YNNKEL (reference sequence). The CDR3 totals 12 residues. The germline V and J ends were trimmed by 1 base and 5 bases, with 4 bases remaining between them. CDR3 region: CASSQVKDTQYF. The DNA for the CDR3 is TGTGCCAGCAGCCAAGTAAAAGATACGCAGTATTTT.

Worth noting for this clone: Other DNA sequences in this sample translate to the same CDR3. The gene calls are TRBV12-3 or TRBV12-4 and TRBJ1-5, with TRBD1 matching 7 bases. The CDR3 loop spans 13 amino acids. The V segment lost 2 bases and the J segment 6 bases; nucleotides outside the gene matches: 1. Written as DNA, the CDR3 is TGTGCCAGCAGTTTACAGGGGGGTCAGCCCCAGCATTTT. This translates into CASSLQGGQPQHF.

The V gene is TRBV15, the J gene TRBJ1-5, with 7 bases aligning to TRBD1. V trimming: 0 bases; J trimming: 2 bases; junction bases outside the gene matches: 4. The CDR3 extends over 16 amino acids. The germline V gene has CDR1 LNHNV and CDR2 YYDKDF (reference sequence). CDR3 sequence: CATSREGDRGNQPQHF. The CDR3 DNA reads as TGTGCCACCAGCAGAGAAGGAGACAGGGGCAATCAGCCCCAGCATTTT.

As to this clone: One end of the junction varies from germline; a read error may be responsible. This chain links TRBV29-1 with TRBJ2-1, with TRBD2 as a possible D gene (6 bases). The germline gives CDR1 SQVTM, CDR2 ANQGSEA. The CDR3 is 15 amino acids. The CDR3 reads CSARIRWDSDNEQFF. The CDR3 coding sequence is TGCAGCGCCCGGATCCGGTGGGACTCCGACAATGAGCAGTTCTTC.

The V call is TRBV27, the J call TRBJ1-1; D uncertain. Germline CDR1 MNHEY, CDR2 SMNVEV (reference sequence). Trimming removed 2 bases from V and 1 base from J, with 5 bases in between. CDR3 length: 13 residues. The CDR3 loop is CASSLVSNTEAFF. The CDR3 DNA follows: TGTGCCAGCAGTTTAGTCTCGAACACTGAAGCTTTCTTT.

V gene TRBV6-5 combines with J gene TRBJ1-2, with D possibly being TRBD1 (6 bases). The CDR3 consists of 14 residues. From germline, CDR1 is MNHEY and CDR2 SVGAGI. V lost 6 bases and J 4 bases, leaving 15 bases between the germline ends. CDR3 nucleotide sequence: TGTGCCAGCAGCGTTGGGACAAGCGTCTATGGCTACACCTTC. Protein product: CASSVGTSVYGYTF.

Only one count was recorded for this clone. The chain has TRBV27 and TRBJ2-3; 8 bases map to TRBD1. The CDR3 is 14 amino acids. From germline, CDR1 is MNHEY and CDR2 SMNVEV (reference sequence). Germline trimming cut 2 bases from V and 5 bases from J; bases unmatched to any gene: 3. CDR3 loop: CASSLVTGEDTQYF. For the CDR3, the DNA is TGTGCCAGCAGTTTAGTGACAGGGGAAGATACGCAGTATTTT.

V is TRBV28 and J is TRBJ2-3; 9 bases align to TRBD2. Germline CDR1 reads MDHEN; CDR2 reads SYDVKM. The CDR3 sequence is 16 residues long. The J segment lost 5 bases and the V segment lost 5 bases, leaving 11 bases of the junction unmatched. CDR3 amino acids: CASSPLAGVVGDTQYF. As DNA, the CDR3 is TGTGCCAGCAGTCCGTTAGCGGGAGTCGTGGGAGATACGCAGTATTTT.

The chain has TRBV29-1 and TRBJ2-5; the D gene is possibly TRBD1 (6 bases). The CDR3 runs 12 residues. CDR1 is SQVTM, CDR2 ANQGSEA, per germline. V lost 4 bases, J lost 3 bases, and 9 bases lay in between. The CDR3 sequence: CSVGNREETQYF. In DNA form, the CDR3 reads TGCAGCGTTGGCAACAGGGAAGAGACCCAGTACTTC.

The chain uses TRBV6-5 and TRBJ2-3; possible D gene TRBD2, 7 bases. CDR1 and CDR2 (germline): MNHEY, SVGAGI. The V and J ends lost 7 bases and 2 bases respectively, with 16 bases between them. The CDR3 is 15 amino acids. The CDR3 sequence: CASTQGGEPTDTQYF. The CDR3 DNA follows: TGTGCCAGCACCCAAGGGGGGGAACCCACAGATACGCAGTATTTT.

This clone was observed a few times. The chain uses TRBV5-5 and TRBJ2-3; D uncertain. Germline V gene lookup returns CDR1 SGHKS and CDR2 YYEKEE (reference sequence). V lost 4 bases and J lost 0, with 15 bases in between. The CDR3 runs 16 residues. The CDR3 is CASSPPGPSSTDTQYF. CDR3 DNA sequence: TGTGCCAGCAGCCCCCCTGGGCCGTCCAGCACAGATACGCAGTATTTT.

The genes are TRBV3-1 (or the pseudogene TRBV3-2) and TRBJ2-7; D is unclear. The V and J ends lost 4 bases and 4 bases respectively, with 11 bases between them. Germline V gene sequence: CDR1 LGHDT, CDR2 YNNKEL (reference sequence). The CDR3 is 13 residues long. In nucleotides, the CDR3 is TGTGCCAGCAGCCCATATGACTCGTACGAGCAGTACTTC. This translates into CASSPYDSYEQYF.

The V call is TRBV3-1 (or the pseudogene TRBV3-2), the J call TRBJ1-4; perhaps TRBD1 as D (5 bases). Between the trimmed V and J ends, which lost 5 bases and 8 bases, there was a span of 15 bases. The CDR3 is 14 residues long. CDR1 and CDR2 from the germline V gene are LGHDT and YNNKEL (reference sequence). The CDR3 sequence is CASSSREGREKLFF. The DNA of the CDR3 is TGTGCCAGCAGCTCCAGGGAGGGTAGGGAAAAACTGTTTTTT.

A single count supports this clone. The chain employs TRBV15 and TRBJ2-7; D is unresolved. There are 14 residues in the CDR3. Trimming cost V 0 bases and J 3 bases, with 9 bases left between them. Germline loops: CDR1 LNHNV, CDR2 YYDKDF (reference sequence). CDR3 DNA sequence: TGTGCCACCAGCAGAGATCGGAGTGACTACGAGCAGTACTTC. Encoded protein: CATSRDRSDYEQYF.

The chain has TRBV19 and TRBJ2-2; 8 positions match TRBD2. This CDR3 has 15 amino acids. The ends lost 2 bases at V and 6 bases at J; junction bases unmatched: 5. CDR1 and CDR2 from the germline V gene are LNHDA and SQIVND (reference sequence). The CDR3: CASSIFPGGPGELFF. The CDR3 region has the DNA TGTGCCAGTAGTATATTCCCGGGAGGGCCCGGGGAGCTGTTTTTT.

This clone was seen only once. This chain joins TRBV7-9 and TRBJ1-2; unclear D gene. There are 13 residues in the CDR3. Looked up from germline, CDR1 is SEHNR and CDR2 is FQNEAQ (reference sequence). V dropped 0 bases and J dropped 6 bases, with 8 bases sitting between them. In DNA form, the CDR3 reads TGTGCCAGCAGCTTAGCCAGGCCCAATGGCTACACCTTC. This codes for CASSLARPNGYTF.

The V call is TRBV7-9, the J call TRBJ2-5, with a possible D match to TRBD2 (6 bases). Trimming stripped 2 bases from V and 5 bases from J, with 12 bases between. Germline assignment: CDR1 SEHNR and CDR2 FQNEAQ (reference sequence). The CDR3 is 14 residues long. Here the CDR3 reads CASSLPTSSETQYF. The CDR3 DNA is TGTGCCAGCAGCTTACCGACTAGTTCTGAGACCCAGTACTTC.

The rearrangement uses TRBV7-2 and TRBJ1-1; D is perhaps TRBD1 (6 bases). V gave up 2 bases and J gave up 3 bases, with 10 bases separating them. The length of the CDR3 is 14 residues. Per germline, CDR1 SGHTA and CDR2 FQGNSA. The CDR3 protein is CASSLFPGDTEAFF. The DNA for the CDR3 is TGTGCCAGCAGCTTATTCCCAGGGGACACTGAAGCTTTCTTT.